The 30 T cell receptor beta chains below come from one sample, sequenced in a study of blood T cell repertoires in COVID-19. Some clones are missing from TCRdb's copy, which holds only in-frame ones; the method was immunoSEQ multiplex PCR. The profile shows 250,000 to 300,000 clones, about nine tenths of them singletons. The sequenced sample was PBMCs or T cells enriched from blood (not recorded which). All receptors derive from a woman in her forties or fifties who had been exposed to COVID-19.

The rearrangement joins TRBV2 to TRBJ1-2; D is perhaps TRBD1 (5 bases). Trimming pared 4 bases from V and 4 bases from J, leaving 16 bases between. There are 15 residues in the CDR3. The germline V gene encodes CDR1 SNHLY and CDR2 FYNNEI. The CDR3 DNA sequence: TGTGCCAGCAGTGCAAACTCCCCGGGGGGCTATGGCTACACCTTC. Residues: CASSANSPGGYGYTF.

The chain combines TRBV28 with TRBJ1-4; D gene uncertain. Germline V gene sequence: CDR1 MDHEN, CDR2 SYDVKM. The V gene lost 3 bases and the J gene lost 8 bases, with 16 bases spanning the gap. This CDR3 has 15 amino acids. The CDR3 nucleotides are TGTGCCAGCAGTTTTAGGTCGGGAGCGCGAGAAAAACTGTTTTTT. This sequence encodes CASSFRSGAREKLFF.

The J gene is TRBJ1-1, the V gene TRBV2; TRBD1 aligns across 8 bases. V was pared by 8 bases and J by 2 bases, with 4 bases of the junction left unmatched. Germline V gene lookup returns CDR1 SNHLY and CDR2 FYNNEI. The CDR3 length is 13 residues. DNA for the CDR3: TGTGCCAGCCGACAGGGGCCTAACACTGAAGCTTTCTTT. Protein sequence: CASRQGPNTEAFF.

This clone was counted once. This chain uses TRBV30 with TRBJ1-6; D call uncertain. Trimming took off 1 base at V and 0 bases at J, with 16 bases between the two ends. The CDR3 has 18 amino acids. Germline CDR1 reads GTSNPN; CDR2 reads SVGIG (reference sequence). This chain's CDR3 is CAWSAQKSRSSYNSPLHF. The CDR3 region has the DNA TGTGCCTGGAGTGCGCAAAAGAGCCGGAGCTCCTATAATTCACCCCTCCACTTT.

J is TRBJ1-1 and V is TRBV5-6, with 12 bases lining up with TRBD1. Trimming removed 4 bases from V and 11 bases from J; junction bases left unmatched: 9. The germline V gene encodes CDR1 SGHDT and CDR2 YYEEEE. CDR3 length equals 14 residues. In DNA form, the CDR3 reads TGTGCCAGCAGCGTGGGACAGGGGGCTTTTCGGGCTTTCTTT. As protein: CASSVGQGAFRAFF.

The chain employs TRBV7-9 and TRBJ1-2; TRBD1 aligns across 8 bases. The trim removed 4 bases at V and 4 bases at J, leaving 5 bases unmatched. The CDR3 is 14 residues long. Germline loops: CDR1 SEHNR, CDR2 FQNEAQ (reference sequence). CDR3 in DNA: TGTGCCAGCAGCTCAGGACAGGGAGTCTATGGCTACACCTTC. Its translation: CASSSGQGVYGYTF.

This clone was detected once. The chain links TRBV2 to TRBJ2-1; TRBD1 aligns across 10 bases. The CDR3 runs 15 residues. Trimming removed 6 bases from V and 8 bases from J; junction bases left unmatched: 10. CDR1 is SNHLY and CDR2 is FYNNEI in the germline V gene. CDR3 residues: CASRDDRGLVDEQFF. The CDR3 DNA sequence: TGTGCCAGCAGGGATGACAGGGGGCTGGTCGATGAGCAGTTCTTC.

This sequence joins TRBV7-6 and TRBJ2-3, with D unresolved. This CDR3 comprises 11 residues. Per germline, CDR1 SGHVS and CDR2 FNYEAQ. V lost 10 bases, J lost 5 bases, and 10 bases lay in between. The CDR3 spells CATATGDTQYF. The CDR3, as DNA: TGTGCCACCGCCACGGGAGATACGCAGTATTTT.

This chain links TRBV3-1 (or the pseudogene TRBV3-2) with TRBJ2-7, with 11 bases fitting TRBD1. With 3 bases clipped from V and 4 bases from J, the junction kept 5 bases outside the gene matches. This CDR3 is 15 amino acids long. Germline CDR1 reads LGHDT; CDR2 reads YNNKEL (reference sequence). The CDR3 DNA sequence: TGTGCCAGCAGCCAGGACGGGACAGGGGGTTACGAGCAGTACTTC. Translated, it gives CASSQDGTGGYEQYF.

The J gene is TRBJ1-2, the V gene TRBV4-2; D ambiguous. Trimming took off 0 bases at V and 7 bases at J, with 21 bases between the two ends. Germline CDR1 and CDR2: LGHNA and YNFKEQ. The CDR3 is 17 residues long. This CDR3 is CASSQDSARTEISGYTF. CDR3 DNA: TGTGCCAGCAGCCAAGATTCTGCGAGAACAGAGATTTCTGGCTACACCTTC.

The chain employs TRBV5-8 and TRBJ2-1; a weak D match, TRBD2 (7 bases). The CDR3 is 15 residues long. V was trimmed by 6 bases and J by 4 bases, leaving 17 bases between them. Looked up from germline, CDR1 is SGHTS and CDR2 is YDEGEE. The CDR3 protein is CASTIRGGGYNEQFF. CDR3 in DNA: TGTGCCAGCACCATAAGAGGGGGGGGGTACAATGAGCAGTTCTTC.

The chain combines TRBV29-1 with TRBJ2-1; 7 positions match TRBD2. Germline V gene sequence: CDR1 SQVTM, CDR2 ANQGSEA. J was trimmed by 8 bases and V by 7 bases; bases with no gene match: 17. This CDR3 is built from 15 residues. The CDR3 DNA is TGCAGCGCTAAAAATCCGGGCGCAGGGAGGGATGAGCAGTTCTTC. Its protein is CSAKNPGAGRDEQFF.

The chain couples TRBV7-6 to TRBJ2-1; 7 bases align to TRBD2. V lost 1 base and J lost 4; bases outside the gene matches: 4. The CDR3 has 15 amino acids. Germline V CDR1 and CDR2: SGHVS, FNYEAQ. CDR3 nucleotide sequence: TGTGCCAGCAGCTTAGTGGCTAGCGGATACAATGAGCAGTTCTTC. Amino acid sequence: CASSLVASGYNEQFF.

The V and J genes are TRBV19 and TRBJ2-2; no clear D. The CDR3 runs 14 residues. Trimming shortened V by 6 bases and J by 4 bases, and 12 bases separated the two germline ends. The V gene's germline CDR1 is LNHDA and CDR2 SQIVND (reference sequence). The CDR3 loop reads CASRSVFLTGELFF. The CDR3 DNA reads as TGTGCCAGTAGAAGCGTTTTCCTCACCGGGGAGCTGTTTTTT. The full variable domain, with the rest looked up from reference TRBV19 and TRBJ2-2, is DGGITQSPKYLFRKEGQNVTLSCEQNLNHDAMYWYRQDPGQGLRLIYYSQIVNDFQKGDIAEGYSVSREKKESFPLTVTSAQKNPTAFYLCASRSVFLTGELFFGEGSRLTVL.

The chain uses TRBV24-1 and TRBJ2-1, with TRBD2 identical over 8 bases. Per germline, CDR1 KGHDR and CDR2 SFDVKD. The CDR3 is 16 amino acids. Trimming at V came to 1 base and at J to 0 bases, leaving 1 base not matched to a gene. CDR3 DNA: TGTGCCACCAGTGATTTTGCGGGGGGCTCCTACAATGAGCAGTTCTTC. It encodes CATSDFAGGSYNEQFF.

For this clone: Other nucleotide sequences from this sample produce the same CDR3. The genes are TRBV6-5 and TRBJ1-2, with 7 positions matching TRBD1. V shed 5 bases and J 2 bases; nucleotides not matched to a gene: 2. Germline V CDR1 and CDR2: MNHEY, SVGAGI. The CDR3 loop spans 13 amino acids. The CDR3 loop is CASSRGQNYGYTF. CDR3 DNA: TGTGCCAGCAGTCGGGGACAGAACTATGGCTACACCTTC.

The V and J genes are TRBV4-1 and TRBJ2-7; D may be TRBD1 (5 bases). Germline V gene sequence: CDR1 MGHRA, CDR2 YSYEKL. V was trimmed by 1 base and J by 6 bases, leaving 16 bases between them. The CDR3 spans 15 residues. CDR3 sequence: CASSQVGQSGREQYF. DNA of the CDR3: TGCGCCAGCAGCCAAGTCGGGCAATCAGGGCGCGAGCAGTACTTC.

The CDR3: CASSSGRGGGYTF. In DNA form, the CDR3 reads TGTGCCAGCAGTTCGGGCAGGGGAGGGGGCTACACCTTC. The V gene is TRBV6-5, the J gene TRBJ1-2; the D gene is possibly TRBD1 (6 bases). The CDR3 is 13 residues long. Looked up from germline, CDR1 is MNHEY and CDR2 is SVGAGI. V lost 4 bases, J lost 8 bases, and 14 bases lay in between.

Notes on this clone: Sequence at one end of the junction differs from germline and may be a read error. This chain links TRBV20-1 with TRBJ1-2, with TRBD1 as a possible D gene (5 bases). The CDR3 is 9 residues long. The germline gives CDR1 DFQATT, CDR2 SNEGSKA (reference sequence). Here the CDR3 reads CSARGSGLF. CDR3 coding DNA: TGCAGTGCTAGAGGTTCGGGACTCTTC.

This chain uses TRBV2 with TRBJ1-6, with a tentative D call TRBD1 (5 bases). Germline V gene lookup returns CDR1 SNHLY and CDR2 FYNNEI. This CDR3 comprises 15 residues. The V and J ends lost 2 bases and 7 bases respectively, with 12 bases between them. CDR3 loop: CASSEQGASNSPLHF. The CDR3, as DNA: TGTGCCAGCAGTGAACAAGGGGCGTCGAATTCACCCCTCCACTTT. The complete variable domain, with remaining parts taken from reference TRBV2 and TRBJ1-6, reads EPEVTQTPSHQVTQMGQEVILRCVPISNHLYFYWYRQILGQKVEFLVSFYNNEISEKSEIFDDQFSVERPDGSNFTLKIRSTKLEDSAMYFCASSEQGASNSPLHFGNGTRLTVT.

The chain is built from TRBV19 and TRBJ1-2; the D gene is possibly TRBD1 (5 bases). The CDR3 has 16 amino acids. CDR1 and CDR2 (germline): LNHDA, SQIVND (reference sequence). Trimming left V 5 bases short and J 4 bases short, with 20 bases between. The CDR3 loop reads CASSPRTTVPLYGYTF. The DNA for the CDR3 is TGTGCCAGTAGTCCTAGAACGACAGTTCCCCTCTATGGCTACACCTTC.

The rearrangement uses TRBV18 and TRBJ2-1; TRBD2 might be the D (7 bases). The CDR3 contains 15 residues. CDR1 and CDR2 (germline): KGHSH, LQKENI. V was clipped by 3 bases and J by 2 bases, with 11 bases between them. In DNA form, the CDR3 reads TGTGCCAGCTCACCCCCCGGGGGGCCCTACAATGAGCAGTTCTTC. Residues: CASSPPGGPYNEQFF.

Regarding this clone: At the DNA level, this CDR3 is encoded by other sequences in the same sample as well. This chain links TRBV5-1 with TRBJ2-3; the D gene is possibly TRBD2 (6 bases). Germline-derived CDR1 and CDR2 are SGHRS and YFSETQ. CDR3 length: 15 amino acids. V dropped 0 bases and J dropped 2 bases, with 10 bases sitting between them. CDR3 in DNA: TGCGCCAGCAGCTTGGGATTAGCGGTCACAGATACGCAGTATTTT. It yields the protein CASSLGLAVTDTQYF.

This chain connects TRBV5-1 to TRBJ1-1, with a weak D call TRBD1 (6 bases). The V gene lost 0 bases and the J gene lost 1 base, with 10 bases spanning the gap. CDR1 and CDR2 from the germline V gene are SGHRS and YFSETQ. The CDR3 consists of 15 residues. DNA for the CDR3: TGCGCCAGCAGCTTGGAGGGGGAAAGGAACACTGAAGCTTTCTTT. Encoded protein: CASSLEGERNTEAFF.

CDR3 in amino acids: CASSSLAGSSYEQYF. CDR3 nucleotide sequence: TGCGCCAGCAGCTCGTTAGCGGGGAGCTCCTACGAGCAGTACTTC. This chain links TRBV5-1 with TRBJ2-7; 8 bases are a match to TRBD2. J gave up 0 bases and V 3 bases, and 5 bases lay outside the gene matches. The CDR3 has 15 amino acids. CDR1 and CDR2 from the germline V gene are SGHRS and YFSETQ.

With respect to this clone: This specimen includes other DNA sequences encoding the same CDR3. The chain recombines TRBV2 with TRBJ1-3, with 9 bases aligning to TRBD1. CDR1 SNHLY and CDR2 FYNNEI come from the germline V gene. The CDR3 covers 14 residues. V was clipped by 5 bases and J by 3 bases; unmatched bases: 2. The DNA of the CDR3 is TGTGCCAGCAGTCGGGGACAGGGTGGAAACACCATATATTTT. Amino acids: CASSRGQGGNTIYF.

The V gene is TRBV10-1, the J gene TRBJ2-5; a weak D match, TRBD2 (7 bases). The CDR3 is 13 residues long. The V end was cut by 4 bases, the J end by 5 bases, with 11 bases between. Germline values: CDR1 WNHNN, CDR2 SYGVQD (reference sequence). The CDR3 DNA is TGCGCCAGCAGTGGGCGGGGGCGTGAGACCCAGTACTTC. It is translated as CASSGRGRETQYF.

The V call is TRBV29-1, the J call TRBJ1-3; weak D call: TRBD1 (5 bases). The CDR3 is made up of 13 amino acids. V shed 7 bases and J shed 4 bases, with 14 bases lying between them. Germline CDR1 SQVTM, CDR2 ANQGSEA. The CDR3 nucleotides are TGCAGCGCCGACAGACAATCGGGAAACACCATATATTTT. Translated: CSADRQSGNTIYF.

The chain employs TRBV19 and TRBJ2-5; TRBD1 matches at 8 bases. Trimming at V came to 6 bases and at J to 5 bases, leaving 5 bases not matched to a gene. This CDR3 has 13 amino acids. Looked up from germline, CDR1 is LNHDA and CDR2 is SQIVND (reference sequence). The CDR3, as DNA: TGTGCCAGTAGCAGGGGGCCATGGGAGACCCAGTACTTC. As protein: CASSRGPWETQYF.

The V and J genes are TRBV19 and TRBJ1-2; 10 nucleotides align to TRBD1. The germline V gene encodes CDR1 LNHDA and CDR2 SQIVND (reference sequence). The junction had 11 bases not matched to a gene; V was cut back by 5 bases and J by 8 bases. This CDR3 contains 15 residues. Written as DNA, the CDR3 is TGTGCCAGTAGTCCGCCTCGACAGGGGGCGCGGGGCTACACCTTC. Amino acids: CASSPPRQGARGYTF.